What follows is one T cell receptor beta chain and its context. As yet, its antigen is unknown. TCRdb independently ran MiXCR on the reads; one entry per CDR3 protein. The data contain hundreds of thousands of distinct CDR3 sequences, approximately 42% of them seen just once; the ten biggest clones take up around 45%. Germline CDR1 and CDR2: SEHNR and FQNEAQ (reference sequence). CDR3 size: 13 residues. V was cut by 4 bases and J by 1 base, with 5 bases left in between. This record belongs to a study of T cell repertoires in cytomegalovirus infection. The origin of this receptor is a human donor in good health (CMV status not recorded). Some clones in this sample may be carry-over from other donors' samples. The material sequenced was cultured PBMCs, taken from culture after CMV antigen stimulation. V gene TRBV7-9 combines with J gene TRBJ1-5; D is unresolved. CDR3: CASSSHSNQPQHF. DNA of the CDR3: TGTGCCAGCAGCTCACACAGCAATCAGCCCCAGCATTTT.